The 4 T cell receptor beta chains presented below share a single source sample, sequenced in a study of blood T cell repertoires in COVID-19. The repertoire was sequenced with immunoSEQ multiplex PCR; TCRdb's copy has only in-frame clones and lacks some. Among about 53,000 clones listed, roughly 77% were seen once. Sequencing input: peripheral blood. The receptors shown here come from a man in his 70s with active or convalescent COVID-19.

This chain links TRBV5-1 with TRBJ2-5; 8 nucleotides line up with TRBD1. From germline, CDR1 is SGHRS and CDR2 YFSETQ. The V segment lost 4 bases and the J segment 3 bases; nucleotides outside the gene matches: 2. This CDR3 is built from 13 residues. This chain's CDR3 is CASSQQGEETQYF. The CDR3 DNA sequence: TGCGCCAGCAGCCAACAGGGGGAAGAGACCCAGTACTTC.

The chain joins TRBV9 to TRBJ2-1; a weak D match, TRBD2 (7 bases). Germline CDR1 is SGDLS and CDR2 is YYNGEE. Trimming shortened V by 9 bases and J by 8 bases, and 18 bases separated the two germline ends. The CDR3 has 13 residues. CDR3: CATQRDTEDEQFF. The CDR3 DNA follows: TGTGCCACTCAGCGGGACACTGAGGATGAGCAGTTCTTC.

The chain combines TRBV11-2 with TRBJ2-7, with TRBD2 matching over 7 bases. This CDR3 has 14 amino acids. Germline loops: CDR1 SGHAT, CDR2 FQNNGV. With V trimmed by 1 base and J by 4 bases, 4 bases remained unmatched. The CDR3 coding sequence is TGTGCCAGCAGCTTAGGGCTTAGCGGGTACGAGCAGTACTTC. This codes for CASSLGLSGYEQYF.

In this sample, this clone turned up a few times. This chain connects TRBV19 to TRBJ2-3, with TRBD2 matching over 11 bases. V shed 9 bases and J 4 bases; nucleotides not matched to a gene: 3. The CDR3 sequence is 13 residues long. Germline CDR1 and CDR2: LNHDA and SQIVND (reference sequence). This CDR3 reads CASQTSGADTQYF. The DNA for the CDR3 is TGTGCCAGCCAGACTAGCGGGGCAGATACGCAGTATTTT.